This TCR beta chain was obtained from a study of OX40 agonist ivuxolimab in advanced cancers. With regard to the full study: The costimulatory receptor OX40 (CD134) was targeted by ivuxolimab, a fully human IgG2 agonistic monoclonal antibody. Intravenous ivuxolimab was administered to patients every 2 weeks at six dose levels: 0.01, 0.1, 0.3, 1.5, 3 and 10 mg/kg. Of the approximately 50 patients in dose escalation, 19 had hepatocellular carcinoma, about 15 had melanoma, 9 had renal cell carcinoma and 9 had head and neck cancer. A male proportion of roughly 80% and a mean age of approximately 61 years, ranging from 23 to 79, were recorded for the dose-escalation cohort. Prior anti-PD-1, anti-PD-L1 or anti-CTLA-4 therapy was permitted, and approximately 40% of dose-escalation patients had received checkpoint inhibitors. Partial responses occurred in three dose-escalation patients: two with cutaneous melanoma and one with hepatocellular carcinoma. Peripheral TCRbeta sequencing aimed to test whether ivuxolimab altered TCR sequence diversity and caused clonal T-cell expansion. The monotherapy dose-escalation portion (N ≈ 52 patients) of the phase I ivuxolimab trial is reported in the paper.

The table lists this clone with a few counts. Its binding antigen is unknown. No much larger clonotype is one base removed from it; base qualities were not supplied. Study-level results and caveats: The antigen specificity of the peripheral T cells that underwent clonal expansion was not determined. After ivuxolimab, more expanded clones were found on average in CD8+ T cells than in CD4+ T cells. Clonal expansion of both CD4+ and CD8+ blood T cells was observed from baseline to week 6 at doses 0.1 to 3.0 mg/kg. Low levels of normalized T-cell clonal expansion were also seen in some nonresponding patients. In the 0.1-3.0 mg/kg groups, partial responders had among the lowest normalized peripheral clonal expansion, particularly in CD8+ T cells.

The trial excluded patients who had a history of autoimmune disease or who were on systemic immunosuppression. Peripheral blood for TCR sequencing was collected from all dose cohorts at baseline, on cycle 4 day 1, and on cycle 7 day 1. The samples were taken from a phase I, first-in-human, multicenter, open-label dose-escalation trial of ivuxolimab. Adults with locally advanced or metastatic head and neck squamous cell, hepatocellular, melanoma or renal cell carcinoma were enrolled in the trial. CD4+ and CD8+ T cells were sorted separately from peripheral blood before TCR sequencing. To sequence the TCRbeta CDR3 region, genomic DNA was isolated from the sorted cells. TCRbeta CDR3 regions were sequenced using the immunoSEQ Assay. Sourced from immuneACCESS, this table was stored by TCRdb with only in-frame sequences that have V and J called. A share of the clones is absent; for the studies checked, an unresolved V gene accounts for under half, and the remainder has no known explanation. This sample has more than 35,000 clones in its table, and about 80% of those were observed once. The leading ten clones occupy around a quarter of the sample.

CDR1 and CDR2 are read off the germline V gene as SGHTS and YDEGEE. The CDR3, from cysteine to phenylalanine, totals 15 residues. The kept DNA is CDR3 alone, 45 bases in frame from the first base. V is clipped by 4 bases and J by 4 bases, and the sequence between their germline boundaries is 15 bases long. The TCR was taken from an adult with an advanced solid tumor such as melanoma, head and neck, liver or kidney cancer. This specimen consisted of CD4+ or CD8+ T cells sorted from blood, obtained in a trial of the OX40 agonist ivuxolimab. Recombination joined TRBV5-8 with TRBJ2-1; TRBD2 might be the D gene, on 5 matching bases. The DNA reads TGTGCCAGCAGCCTTGGACGGGATTCTTACAATGAGCAGTTCTTC. It codes for CASSLGRDSYNEQFF.